This T cell receptor (beta chain) comes out of a study of T cells in Graves' hyperthyroidism and ophthalmopathy. Notes on the study in general: With a median lead of around 5.9 months before onset, the model predicted ophthalmopathy. Ophthalmopathy could be told apart from stable hyperthyroidism with a 13 V-J model.

Thyroid ultrasound, orbital computed tomography, clinical symptoms, and serum thyroxine and TRAb underpinned diagnoses. The source of the PBMCs was about 10 ml of fresh peripheral blood. This clonotype was observed at least ten times. Its antigen is not known. Template material for amplifying TCR beta CDR3 regions consisted of RNA transcripts. First-round RT-PCR of the TCR CDR3 relied on the HTBI primer set. TCRdb re-called the multiplex PCR reads through MiXCR, storing one row per CDR3 protein. Among hundreds of thousands of distinct CDR3 sequences listed, around 15% were seen once. CDR1 is SGHNT, CDR2 YENEEA, per germline. With 0 bases removed from V and 0 bases from J, the gap between germline ends came to 8 bases. The CDR3 has 15 residues.

Specimen: blood. The receptor comes from a woman between 35 and 50 years old with Graves' ophthalmopathy. V and J are TRBV11-3 and TRBJ1-1; no clear D. The CDR3 bases are TGTGCCAGCAGCTTAGAGGGATACATGAACACTGAAGCTTTCTTT. Translation gives CASSLEGYMNTEAFF.